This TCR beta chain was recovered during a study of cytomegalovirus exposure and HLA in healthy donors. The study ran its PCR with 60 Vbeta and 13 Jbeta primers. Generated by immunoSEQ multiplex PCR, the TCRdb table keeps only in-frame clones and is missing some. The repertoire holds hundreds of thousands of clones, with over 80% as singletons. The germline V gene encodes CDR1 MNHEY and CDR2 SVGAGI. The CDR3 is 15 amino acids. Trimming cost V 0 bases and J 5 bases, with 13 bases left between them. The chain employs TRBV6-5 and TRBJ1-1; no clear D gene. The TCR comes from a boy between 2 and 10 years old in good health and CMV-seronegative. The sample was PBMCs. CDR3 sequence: CASSYSRVLGTEAFF. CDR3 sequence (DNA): TGTGCCAGCAGTTACTCGAGGGTCTTGGGGACTGAAGCTTTCTTT.